The 22 T cell receptor beta chains given below trace back to one sample, sequenced in a study of patients and donors after allogeneic stem cell transplantation. TCRdb called the RT-PCR reads again in MiXCR, with one record for every CDR3 protein. The table includes about 200,000 distinct CDR3 sequences, more than 35% detected once. The sample comprised blood, either unsorted or a sorted T cell fraction (not recorded which). The receptors shown here come from a human donor who was either an allogeneic HSCT recipient or a stem cell or donor lymphocyte infusion donor (not recorded which). It is not recorded whose cells these are; they may come from a transplant donor.

The CDR3: CATGLGHEQYF. CDR3 DNA sequence: TGTGCCACCGGCCTCGGGCACGAGCAGTACTTC. This chain connects TRBV15 to TRBJ2-7, with D unresolved. Deletions cut 8 bases from V and 5 bases from J, with 10 bases between. Germline loops: CDR1 LNHNV, CDR2 YYDKDF (reference sequence). The CDR3 spans 11 residues.

In its sample, this clonotype was seen a few times. The rearrangement joins TRBV7-9 to TRBJ1-2, with D tentatively TRBD1 (5 bases). Trimming left V 8 bases short and J 8 bases short, with 9 bases between. Germline CDR1 is SEHNR and CDR2 is FQNEAQ (reference sequence). CDR3 length: 10 residues. DNA of the CDR3: TGTGCCAGCGGGGGAGGGGGCTACACCTTC. Amino acid sequence: CASGGGGYTF.

The chain couples TRBV25-1 to TRBJ2-3, with 8 bases fitting TRBD2. V lost 6 bases to trimming and J lost 5 bases; unmatched junction nucleotides: 7. CDR3 length equals 14 residues. In germline, CDR1 is MGHDK, CDR2 SYGVNS. The CDR3 region is CASREAGVEDTQYF. CDR3 coding DNA: TGTGCCAGCAGGGAAGCGGGAGTAGAAGATACGCAGTATTTT.

This clonotype was seen a handful of times. V gene TRBV2 combines with J gene TRBJ1-3; D is perhaps TRBD1 (6 bases). Germline CDR1 SNHLY, CDR2 FYNNEI. This CDR3 has 15 amino acids. The V end was cut by 1 base, the J end by 6 bases, with 13 bases between. The chain's CDR3 is CASSEVGGGLNTIYF. The CDR3 DNA reads TGTGCCAGCAGTGAAGTCGGAGGGGGGCTAAACACCATATATTTT.

This clonotype showed up just a few times. The CDR3 reads CAWRRSGDEQYF. The CDR3 DNA reads as TGTGCCTGGAGGAGGAGTGGGGACGAGCAGTACTTC. The V gene is TRBV30, the J gene TRBJ2-7; no clear D. Germline V gives CDR1 GTSNPN, CDR2 SVGIG (reference sequence). This CDR3 is 12 amino acids long. V was trimmed by 3 bases and J by 5 bases, leaving 11 bases between them.

The chain combines TRBV4-3 with TRBJ2-7; D not resolved. The V gene's germline CDR1 is LGHNA and CDR2 YSLEER. The CDR3 runs to 15 residues. V was pared by 0 bases and J by 2 bases, with 11 bases between. Here the CDR3 reads CASSQEGISTYEQYF. CDR3 nucleotides: TGCGCCAGCAGCCAAGAAGGGATTTCTACCTACGAGCAGTACTTC.

For the CDR3, the DNA is TGTGCCAGCAGTGAGGAGATAGCGGGAGCGTTCCAAGAGACCCAGTACTTC. It codes for CASSEEIAGAFQETQYF. The chain employs TRBV6-1 and TRBJ2-5; 9 bases align to TRBD2. V was clipped by 3 bases and J by 1 base; unmatched bases: 9. Germline CDR1 MNHNS, CDR2 SASEGT. The CDR3 consists of 17 residues.

There are a few counts of this clonotype. The chain employs TRBV15 and TRBJ2-5; weak D call: TRBD2 (5 bases). The CDR3 is 15 residues long. CDR1 and CDR2 (germline): LNHNV, YYDKDF (reference sequence). V was trimmed by 1 base and J by 3 bases, leaving 12 bases between them. The CDR3 nucleotides read TGTGCCACCAGCAGAGTTGGGATCGGGAAAGAGACCCAGTACTTC. This sequence encodes CATSRVGIGKETQYF.

This clonotype was observed a handful of times. This chain links TRBV5-1 with TRBJ1-1; 7 bases map to TRBD1. The V segment lost 0 bases and the J segment 3 bases; nucleotides outside the gene matches: 2. The germline CDR1 and CDR2 sequences are SGHRS and YFSETQ. The CDR3 consists of 14 residues. The CDR3 sequence is CASSLARGDTEAFF. The CDR3 bases are TGCGCCAGCAGCTTGGCCAGGGGGGACACTGAAGCTTTCTTT. Full variable domain (missing parts from reference TRBV5-1 and TRBJ1-1): KAGVTQTPRYLIKTRGQQVTLSCSPISGHRSVSWYQQTPGQGLQFLFEYFSETQRNKGNFPGRFSGRQFSNSRSEMNVSTLELGDSALYLCASSLARGDTEAFFGQGTRLTVV.

J is TRBJ2-2 and V is TRBV29-1; 11 bases fit TRBD1. This CDR3 has 14 residues. With 7 bases clipped from V and 3 bases from J, the junction kept 4 bases outside the gene matches. In germline, CDR1 is SQVTM, CDR2 ANQGSEA. CDR3 DNA: TGCAGCGCTAGGACAGGGGGCGACACCGGGGAGCTGTTTTTT. It codes for CSARTGGDTGELFF.

This clonotype showed up just a few times. The chain links TRBV10-3 to TRBJ1-2, with 11 bases aligning to TRBD1. CDR1 is ENHRY, CDR2 SYGVKD, per germline. The CDR3 loop spans 14 amino acids. V shed 6 bases and J 7 bases; nucleotides not matched to a gene: 7. The CDR3 DNA sequence: TGTGCCATCAGCAAGCCGGGACAGGGGGTTGGCTACACCTTC. Its protein product is CAISKPGQGVGYTF.

The chain uses TRBV4-3 and TRBJ1-2; 8 positions match TRBD1. From germline, CDR1 is LGHNA and CDR2 YSLEER. This CDR3 is 18 amino acids long. The J segment lost 4 bases and the V segment lost 3 bases, leaving 16 bases of the junction unmatched. CDR3 nucleotides: TGCGCCAGCAGCCAGGCTCCCGTTGGACAGGGCGGAGTCTATGGCTACACCTTC. Protein product: CASSQAPVGQGGVYGYTF.

V usage is TRBV20-1 and J usage is TRBJ1-2; D unclear. The CDR3 sequence is 14 residues long. Germline V gives CDR1 DFQATT, CDR2 SNEGSKA (reference sequence). Trimming left V 0 bases short and J 5 bases short, with 13 bases between. CDR3 protein: CSAREDSEIYGYTF. The CDR3 bases are TGCAGTGCTAGAGAAGACTCAGAGATTTATGGCTACACCTTC.

The V gene is TRBV28, the J gene TRBJ2-5; D gene unclear. Germline V gene sequence: CDR1 MDHEN, CDR2 SYDVKM. The CDR3 totals 11 residues. The germline V and J ends were trimmed by 5 bases and 5 bases, with 6 bases remaining between them. CDR3 nucleotide sequence: TGTGCCAGCAGTGAACCGGAGACCCAGTACTTC. Encoded protein: CASSEPETQYF.

The chain links TRBV7-9 to TRBJ1-1, with a tentative D call TRBD1 (5 bases). Germline loops: CDR1 SEHNR, CDR2 FQNEAQ (reference sequence). Trimming removed 7 bases from V and 1 base from J, with 22 bases in between. The CDR3 is 17 amino acids. The CDR3 spells CASNSAGQLLSNTEAFF. The DNA of the CDR3 is TGTGCCAGCAACTCCGCCGGACAATTACTTTCGAACACTGAAGCTTTCTTT.

The rearrangement links TRBV30 to TRBJ2-7; 8 bases agree with TRBD1. Germline CDR1 GTSNPN, CDR2 SVGIG (reference sequence). The CDR3 has 15 residues. The J segment lost 6 bases and the V segment lost 1 base, leaving 11 bases of the junction unmatched. The CDR3, as DNA: TGTGCCTGGAGTGCATTTGACAGGGGCGTCGGCGAGCAGTACTTC. Protein sequence: CAWSAFDRGVGEQYF.

This clonotype was picked up a small number of times. The chain uses TRBV24-1 and TRBJ2-7; a weak D match, TRBD1 (5 bases). Trimming took off 1 base at V and 6 bases at J, with 18 bases between the two ends. The length of the CDR3 is 16 residues. The germline CDR1 and CDR2 sequences are KGHDR and SFDVKD. The CDR3 sequence: CATSDLRQGLGGEQYF. CDR3 coding DNA: TGTGCCACCAGTGATTTAAGGCAGGGATTGGGCGGCGAGCAGTACTTC.

The V gene is TRBV15, the J gene TRBJ1-1; no reliable D call. In germline, CDR1 is LNHNV, CDR2 YYDKDF (reference sequence). Trimming stripped 0 bases from V and 2 bases from J, with 16 bases between. The CDR3 loop spans 17 amino acids. The CDR3 nucleotides read TGTGCCACCAGCAGAGATCTAACGGGCGCCTTAAACACTGAAGCTTTCTTT. It translates to CATSRDLTGALNTEAFF.

The rearrangement links TRBV7-6 to TRBJ2-5, with D possibly matching TRBD1 (5 bases). Germline V gene lookup returns CDR1 SGHVS and CDR2 FNYEAQ. V gave up 5 bases and J gave up 2 bases, with 21 bases separating them. The CDR3 is 17 residues long. The CDR3 coding sequence is TGTGCCAGCAGCCCAATGGCAGGGTATAACGGTCAAGAGACCCAGTACTTC. It codes for CASSPMAGYNGQETQYF.

This clonotype was counted a few times. For the CDR3, the DNA is TGTGCCAGCAGCTCCTACAGGGGTTCAACTGAAGCTTTCTTT. Amino acid sequence: CASSSYRGSTEAFF. This chain links TRBV7-9 with TRBJ1-1, with 7 bases fitting TRBD1. Trimming cost V 4 bases and J 5 bases; bases outside gene matches: 7. The CDR3 is 14 residues long. CDR1 and CDR2 (germline): SEHNR, FQNEAQ (reference sequence).

This chain uses TRBV29-1 with TRBJ1-1; no reliable D call. The CDR3 is 12 residues long. The germline V gene has CDR1 SQVTM and CDR2 ANQGSEA. V dropped 7 bases and J dropped 1 base, with 10 bases sitting between them. DNA of the CDR3: TGCAGCGCCCCAGCAGGGAACACTGAAGCTTTCTTT. Its protein is CSAPAGNTEAFF.

V usage is TRBV28 and J usage is TRBJ1-1; maybe TRBD1 (5 bases). Germline V gene data show CDR1 as MDHEN and CDR2 as SYDVKM. Trimming shortened V by 7 bases and J by 4 bases, and 16 bases separated the two germline ends. The length of the CDR3 is 14 residues. CDR3: CASTVRRVSTEAFF. CDR3 coding DNA: TGTGCCAGCACCGTTCGCAGGGTATCCACTGAAGCTTTCTTT.